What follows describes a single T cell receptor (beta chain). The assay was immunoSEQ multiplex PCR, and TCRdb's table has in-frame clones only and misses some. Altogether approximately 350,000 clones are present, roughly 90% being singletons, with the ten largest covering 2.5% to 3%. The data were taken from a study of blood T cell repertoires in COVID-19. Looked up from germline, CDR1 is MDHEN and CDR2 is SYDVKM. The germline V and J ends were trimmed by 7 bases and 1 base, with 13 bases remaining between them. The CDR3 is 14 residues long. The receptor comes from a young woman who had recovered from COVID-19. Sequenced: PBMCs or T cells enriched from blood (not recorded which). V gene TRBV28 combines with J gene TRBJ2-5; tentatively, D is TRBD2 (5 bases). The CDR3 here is CASTPFSGQETQYF. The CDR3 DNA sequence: TGTGCCAGCACCCCTTTCAGCGGCCAAGAGACCCAGTACTTC.